These 26 T cell receptor beta chains came from one sample sequenced in a study of control samples from healthy donors and cancer patients. Only in-frame clones appear in the TCRdb table, and some are missing; sequencing was by immunoSEQ multiplex PCR. The sample carries fewer than 60,000 clones, 95% recorded once. The sample comprised blood. Receptor source: a man aged 30-40 years in good health.

As to this clone: This same CDR3 is encoded by further DNA sequences in the sample. The chain recombines TRBV19 with TRBJ1-1; D remains ambiguous. CDR1 LNHDA and CDR2 SQIVND come from the germline V gene (reference sequence). V dropped 3 bases and J dropped 7 bases, with 6 bases sitting between them. The CDR3 covers 11 residues. CDR3 region: CASSISGEAFF. DNA of the CDR3: TGTGCCAGTAGTATCAGTGGTGAAGCTTTCTTT.

For the CDR3, the DNA is TGTGCCAGCAGCGGGGGACAGGAGACAGGCAATGAGCAGTTCTTC. Its protein product is CASSGGQETGNEQFF. The chain joins TRBV5-6 to TRBJ2-1; the match to TRBD1 covers 8 bases. This CDR3 comprises 15 residues. V lost 4 bases to trimming and J lost 6 bases; unmatched junction nucleotides: 9. Germline V gene data show CDR1 as SGHDT and CDR2 as YYEEEE.

The chain links TRBV5-6 to TRBJ2-1, with TRBD2 as a possible D gene (6 bases). The CDR3 sequence is 14 residues long. V shed 3 bases and J shed 2 bases, with 9 bases lying between them. Germline loops: CDR1 SGHDT, CDR2 YYEEEE. The CDR3 sequence: CASSSLAAYNEQFF. CDR3 in DNA: TGTGCCAGCAGCTCACTAGCAGCCTACAATGAGCAGTTCTTC.

This chain joins TRBV7-3 and TRBJ1-2; no firm D call. The CDR3 is made up of 18 amino acids. Trimming took 5 bases from V and 6 from J, leaving 28 bases between them. The germline CDR1 and CDR2 sequences are SGHTA and FQGTGA. In nucleotides, the CDR3 is TGTGCCAGCAGCCCACCCGGGGAAGGGCGATACAGACTAGATGGCTACACCTTC. It translates to CASSPPGEGRYRLDGYTF. Full variable domain (outside the CDR3, taken from reference TRBV7-3 and TRBJ1-2): GAGVSQTPSNKVTEKGKYVELRCDPISGHTALYWYRQSLGQGPEFLIYFQGTGAADDSGLPNDRFFAVRPEGSVSTLKIQRTERGDSAVYLCASSPPGEGRYRLDGYTFGSGTRLTVV.

This chain uses TRBV5-1 with TRBJ1-2; D is unclear. The CDR3 is made up of 15 amino acids. CDR1 is SGHRS and CDR2 is YFSETQ in the germline V gene. V lost 0 bases, J lost 3 bases, and 12 bases lay in between. CDR3 nucleotides: TGCGCCAGCAGCTTGGTTCGGGGAGCGGACTATGGCTACACCTTC. As protein: CASSLVRGADYGYTF.

V and J are TRBV5-4 and TRBJ1-1; 8 bases are shared with TRBD1. In germline, CDR1 is SGHNT, CDR2 YYREEE (reference sequence). The CDR3 is 15 amino acids. V was pared by 2 bases and J by 2 bases, with 5 bases of the junction left unmatched. CDR3 in amino acids: CASSFPGQGNTEAFF. CDR3 in DNA: TGTGCCAGCAGCTTTCCCGGACAGGGCAACACTGAAGCTTTCTTT.

The chain employs TRBV27 and TRBJ1-1; TRBD1 aligns across 8 bases. V was pared by 7 bases and J by 1 base, with 5 bases of the junction left unmatched. This CDR3 comprises 14 residues. The germline CDR1 and CDR2 sequences are MNHEY and SMNVEV (reference sequence). This chain's CDR3 is CASKETGENTEAFF. CDR3 sequence (DNA): TGTGCCAGCAAGGAGACAGGGGAGAACACTGAAGCTTTCTTT.

This clone has only one observation. The chain recombines TRBV6-2 or TRBV6-3 with TRBJ1-2, with D unresolved. Trimming stripped 4 bases from V and 6 bases from J, with 9 bases between. This CDR3 has 12 residues. Per germline, CDR1 MNHEY and CDR2 SVGEGT. CDR3 sequence (DNA): TGTGCCAGCAGTTCTCTATACGATGGCTACACCTTC. As protein: CASSSLYDGYTF.

This chain uses TRBV6-2 or TRBV6-3 with TRBJ2-6; D is unresolved. The CDR3 runs 16 residues. Germline V lookup: CDR1 MNHEY, CDR2 SVGEGT. V was cut by 2 bases and J by 0 bases, with 8 bases left in between. In DNA, the CDR3 is TGTGCCAGCAGTTACGGAACTAACTCTGGGGCCAACGTCCTGACTTTC. Translating gives CASSYGTNSGANVLTF.

The chain has TRBV27 and TRBJ1-2; a possible D gene is TRBD1 (6 bases). Germline CDR1 is MNHEY and CDR2 is SMNVEV (reference sequence). Trimming took 7 bases from V and 3 from J, leaving 21 bases between them. The CDR3 is made up of 16 amino acids. The CDR3 nucleotides read TGTGCCAGCACCTCCAAGCCGGGACAACAATACTATGGCTACACCTTC. Translated, it gives CASTSKPGQQYYGYTF.

The chain recombines TRBV7-3 with TRBJ2-1, with a weak D call TRBD2 (6 bases). This CDR3 has 15 amino acids. V lost 5 bases to trimming and J lost 8 bases, with 19 bases between them. Germline CDR1 SGHTA, CDR2 FQGTGA. The CDR3 bases are TGTGCCAGCAGCCTGTTCAGGAGGGCTATCGATGAGCAGTTCTTC. The encoded protein is CASSLFRRAIDEQFF. The full variable domain, its missing parts supplied by reference TRBV7-3 and TRBJ2-1, is GAGVSQTPSNKVTEKGKYVELRCDPISGHTALYWYRQSLGQGPEFLIYFQGTGAADDSGLPNDRFFAVRPEGSVSTLKIQRTERGDSAVYLCASSLFRRAIDEQFFGPGTRLTVL.

The chain combines TRBV6-2 or TRBV6-3 with TRBJ2-4, with D possibly called TRBD1 or TRBD2 (5 bases each). V was trimmed by 2 bases and J by 6 bases, leaving 17 bases between them. The CDR3 runs to 16 residues. Germline CDR1 is MNHEY and CDR2 is SVGEGT. The chain's CDR3 is CASSYPAGGGGNIQYF. CDR3 bases: TGTGCCAGCAGTTACCCCGCTGGGGGTGGGGGAAACATTCAGTACTTC.

The genes are TRBV6-5 and TRBJ2-1; 10 bases are a match to TRBD2. The CDR3 totals 15 residues. V trimming: 11 bases; J trimming: 5 bases; junction bases outside the gene matches: 12. Germline V gives CDR1 MNHEY, CDR2 SVGAGI. Here the CDR3 reads CAGNKGLALHNEQFF. The CDR3 DNA reads as TGTGCCGGAAATAAGGGACTAGCGTTACACAATGAGCAGTTCTTC.

The rearrangement joins TRBV5-4 to TRBJ2-7; 7 bases are a match to TRBD1. The length of the CDR3 is 13 residues. V lost 4 bases to trimming and J lost 5 bases; unmatched junction nucleotides: 6. The germline gives CDR1 SGHNT, CDR2 YYREEE (reference sequence). In nucleotides, the CDR3 is TGTGCCAGCAGCGTGGGACAGCGCCACGAGCAGTACTTC. Residues: CASSVGQRHEQYF.

J is TRBJ2-7 and V is TRBV19, with 13 bases aligning to TRBD2. Germline lookup yields CDR1 LNHDA and CDR2 SQIVND (reference sequence). CDR3 length equals 17 residues. Losses at the gene ends were 3 bases for V and 2 bases for J; bases not matched to a gene: 7. The CDR3 protein is CASSMIGGLAGPYEQYF. The CDR3 region has the DNA TGTGCCAGTAGTATGATTGGGGGACTAGCGGGACCCTACGAGCAGTACTTC.

This chain links TRBV30 with TRBJ1-2; 7 bases match TRBD1. The CDR3 is made up of 12 amino acids. Germline CDR1 GTSNPN, CDR2 SVGIG (reference sequence). V lost 5 bases, J lost 6 bases, and 6 bases stayed unmatched. The CDR3 loop is CAWANRGHGYTF. In DNA form, the CDR3 reads TGTGCCTGGGCTAACAGGGGACATGGCTACACCTTC.

This clone was counted once. Mismatch with germline at one junction end may stem from a read error. The CDR3, as DNA: TGTGCTAGCAGCTTAAGAGCTGGGGTTGGAGCAGATACGCAGTATTTT. Amino acid sequence: CASSLRAGVGADTQYF. The J gene is TRBJ2-3, the V gene TRBV7-7; unclear D gene. The germline gives CDR1 SSHAT, CDR2 FNYEAQ (reference sequence). The CDR3 is 16 amino acids. Variable domain in full (rest from reference TRBV7-7 and TRBJ2-3): GAGVSQSPRYKVTKRGQDVTLRCDPISSHATLYWYQQALGQGPEFLTYFNYEAQPDKSGLPSDRFSAERPEGSISTLTIQRTEQRDSAMYRCASSLRAGVGADTQYFGPGTRLTVL.

This chain links TRBV5-1 with TRBJ2-1; D is perhaps TRBD2 (6 bases). V gave up 2 bases and J gave up 7 bases, with 16 bases separating them. Germline V gives CDR1 SGHRS, CDR2 YFSETQ. The CDR3 extends over 15 amino acids. The DNA for the CDR3 is TGCGCCAGCAGCTTTACCGGGACTGATAAGAATGAGCAGTTCTTC. This translates into CASSFTGTDKNEQFF.

CDR3: CASSESAGGNQPQHF. The CDR3 bases are TGTGCCAGCAGTGAATCGGCAGGGGGAAATCAGCCCCAGCATTTT. The chain carries TRBV6-1 and TRBJ1-5; TRBD1 matches 7 bases. V lost 2 bases, J lost 4 bases, and 5 bases stayed unmatched. The CDR3 is 15 residues long. Germline V CDR1 and CDR2: MNHNS, SASEGT.

V and J are TRBV6-1 and TRBJ1-5, with D possibly matching TRBD1 (5 bases). Germline V lookup: CDR1 MNHNS, CDR2 SASEGT. This CDR3 has 17 residues. V was pared by 1 base and J by 1 base, with 14 bases between. This chain's CDR3 is CASSEVGTPRSNQPQHF. The DNA of the CDR3 is TGTGCCAGCAGTGAAGTTGGGACCCCGCGAAGCAATCAGCCCCAGCATTTT.

The V call is TRBV3-1 (or the pseudogene TRBV3-2), the J call TRBJ2-2, with D maybe TRBD2 (6 bases). Germline assignment: CDR1 LGHDT and CDR2 YNNKEL (reference sequence). V dropped 3 bases and J dropped 2 bases, with 16 bases sitting between them. The CDR3 runs to 17 residues. CDR3 amino acids: CASSQEGQAENTGELFF. CDR3 nucleotides: TGTGCCAGCAGCCAGGAGGGGCAAGCGGAAAACACCGGGGAGCTGTTTTTT.

The table lists this clone with a count of one. The CDR3 DNA is TGTGCCAGCAGCCCCGGACTAGCCTCCTACGAGCAGTACTTC. It translates to CASSPGLASYEQYF. The chain has TRBV3-1 (or the pseudogene TRBV3-2) and TRBJ2-7; 8 bases are shared with TRBD2. This CDR3 comprises 14 residues. The ends lost 4 bases at V and 0 bases at J; junction bases unmatched: 2. Germline assignment: CDR1 LGHDT and CDR2 YNNKEL (reference sequence).

The chain uses TRBV19 and TRBJ2-7, with no clear D. The CDR3 extends over 14 amino acids. Looked up from germline, CDR1 is LNHDA and CDR2 is SQIVND (reference sequence). Trimming shortened V by 1 base and J by 0 bases, and 7 bases separated the two germline ends. CDR3 residues: CASSIADNSYEQYF. Written as DNA, the CDR3 is TGTGCCAGTAGTATAGCCGACAACTCCTACGAGCAGTACTTC.

The V call is TRBV18, the J call TRBJ2-1, with D perhaps TRBD1 or TRBD2 (5 bases each). The germline V gene has CDR1 KGHSH and CDR2 LQKENI. This CDR3 is 16 amino acids long. V was shortened by 1 base and J by 7 bases, with 17 bases between the two germline ends. The CDR3 loop reads CASSPLFETEGNEQFF. The CDR3 nucleotides are TGTGCCAGCTCACCACTGTTCGAGACAGAGGGTAATGAGCAGTTCTTC.

This chain uses TRBV27 with TRBJ2-7, with 8 bases aligning to TRBD1. This CDR3 contains 14 residues. Germline V CDR1 and CDR2: MNHEY, SMNVEV (reference sequence). V shed 6 bases, J shed 2 bases, and the junction held 6 bases outside the gene matches. The CDR3 DNA reads TGTGCCAGCAGGGGCAGGACAGGGCCCTACGAGCAGTACTTC. It yields the protein CASRGRTGPYEQYF.

The V gene is TRBV27, the J gene TRBJ1-2; tentative D call: TRBD1 (5 bases). This CDR3 comprises 14 residues. V gave up 0 bases and J gave up 7 bases, with 12 bases separating them. In germline, CDR1 is MNHEY, CDR2 SMNVEV (reference sequence). The CDR3 coding sequence is TGTGCCAGCAGTTTATCGTGGGGCGCCCGTGGCTACACCTTC. Translating it yields CASSLSWGARGYTF.